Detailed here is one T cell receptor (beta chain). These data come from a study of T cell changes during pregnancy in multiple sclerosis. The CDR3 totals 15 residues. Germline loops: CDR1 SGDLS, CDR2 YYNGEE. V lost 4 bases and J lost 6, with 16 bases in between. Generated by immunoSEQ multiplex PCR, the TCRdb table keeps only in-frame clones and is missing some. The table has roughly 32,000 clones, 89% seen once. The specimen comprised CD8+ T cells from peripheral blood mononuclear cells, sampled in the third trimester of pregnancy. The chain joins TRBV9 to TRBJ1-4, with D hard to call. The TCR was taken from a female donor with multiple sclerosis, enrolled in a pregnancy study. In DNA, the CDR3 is TGTGCCAGCAGCCTGCGGGGAGGGTTGTATGAAAAACTGTTTTTT. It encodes CASSLRGGLYEKLFF.